The 32 T cell receptor beta chains reported below all come from one sample, sequenced in a study of CD8 T cells in ankylosing spondylitis. Study-level findings and limits: Typical of ankylosing spondylitis blood, it appeared, was a TCR beta motif of eight highly homologous variants.

Each CDR3 protein is one row after TCRdb ran MiXCR on the 5' RACE reads. In the table there are roughly 670,000 distinct CDR3 sequences, around 19% of which are singletons. Their antigens are not known. Sequencing was performed on blood, either unsorted or a sorted T cell fraction (not recorded which). Receptor source: a male donor with ankylosing spondylitis.

The chain couples TRBV29-1 to TRBJ2-7; either TRBD1 or TRBD2 may fit D (5 bases each). Trimming left V 6 bases short and J 1 base short, with 13 bases between. This CDR3 is built from 13 residues. Germline CDR1 SQVTM, CDR2 ANQGSEA. The CDR3, as DNA: TGCAGCGTCAAAGGGACGGATTCCTACGAGCAGTACTTC. Its protein is CSVKGTDSYEQYF.

The V gene is TRBV6-2 or TRBV6-3, the J gene TRBJ1-5; D gene ambiguous. Germline values: CDR1 MNHEY, CDR2 SVGEGT. Trimming removed 7 bases at V and 0 bases at J, with 19 bases between. There are 17 residues in the CDR3. CDR3 nucleotides: TGTGCCAGCACTGACAACCGGGGAGTGTATAGCAATCAGCCCCAGCATTTT. Residues: CASTDNRGVYSNQPQHF.

This clonotype was seen a few times. J is TRBJ1-2 and V is TRBV28; a weak D match, TRBD1 (6 bases). V was shortened by 9 bases and J by 4 bases, with 9 bases between the two germline ends. The CDR3 covers 11 residues. Germline CDR1 MDHEN, CDR2 SYDVKM. CDR3 loop: CASGQLYGYTF. The CDR3 DNA sequence: TGTGCCAGTGGACAGCTCTATGGCTACACCTTC.

This clonotype was found a few times. The chain joins TRBV2 to TRBJ1-4, with D possibly being TRBD1 (5 bases). V was shortened by 3 bases and J by 6 bases, with 8 bases between the two germline ends. The CDR3 totals 13 residues. Germline V gene lookup returns CDR1 SNHLY and CDR2 FYNNEI. The CDR3 loop is CASSDGGDEKLFF. In nucleotides, the CDR3 is TGTGCCAGCAGTGACGGGGGGGATGAAAAACTGTTTTTT.

Only a few counts were recorded for this clonotype. The chain has TRBV2 and TRBJ1-5, with D possibly matching TRBD1 (5 bases). The CDR3 sequence is 15 residues long. Germline lookup yields CDR1 SNHLY and CDR2 FYNNEI. Between the trimmed V and J ends, which lost 6 bases and 1 base, there was a span of 13 bases. The CDR3 region is CASRVDSGSNQPQHF. The CDR3, as DNA: TGTGCCAGCAGAGTAGACAGCGGGAGCAATCAGCCCCAGCATTTT.

This clonotype was recorded a few times. This chain uses TRBV7-9 with TRBJ2-3; 7 bases are a match to TRBD2. Germline-derived CDR1 and CDR2 are SEHNR and FQNEAQ (reference sequence). CDR3 length: 15 amino acids. V trimming: 0 bases; J trimming: 3 bases; junction bases outside the gene matches: 3. CDR3 coding DNA: TGTGCCAGCAGCTTAGCTAGCGGGTTGACAGATACGCAGTATTTT. Translation gives CASSLASGLTDTQYF.

The chain couples TRBV4-1 to TRBJ2-6; 10 nucleotides match TRBD1. Germline CDR1 and CDR2: MGHRA and YSYEKL. The trim removed 4 bases at V and 0 bases at J, leaving 3 bases unmatched. The CDR3 totals 17 residues. Here the CDR3 DNA reads TGCGCCAGCAGCCCCTGGACAGGGGGCTCTGGGGCCAACGTCCTGACTTTC. Its translation is CASSPWTGGSGANVLTF.

CDR3 bases: TGTGCCAGCAGCTCGAGCGACAGATCATACAATGAGCAGTTCTTC. It encodes CASSSSDRSYNEQFF. The J gene is TRBJ2-1, the V gene TRBV28; D might be TRBD1 (5 bases). V was cut by 6 bases and J by 4 bases, with 16 bases left in between. The germline V gene has CDR1 MDHEN and CDR2 SYDVKM. This CDR3 has 15 amino acids.

This clonotype appeared a few times. The CDR3, as DNA: TGCAGTGCTAGAGATCCGGCGACAGGGACGGAGACCCAGTACTTC. As protein: CSARDPATGTETQYF. The chain employs TRBV20-1 and TRBJ2-5; TRBD1 agrees at 7 bases. The CDR3 spans 15 residues. Germline V gene data show CDR1 as DFQATT and CDR2 as SNEGSKA (reference sequence). V gave up 0 bases and J gave up 5 bases; unmatched junction bases: 9.

The sample holds a few counts of this clonotype. The chain employs TRBV30 and TRBJ1-1; D gene unclear. Germline CDR1 reads GTSNPN; CDR2 reads SVGIG (reference sequence). The CDR3 runs to 14 residues. V was clipped by 2 bases and J by 0 bases, with 10 bases between them. The CDR3 spells CAWSSGSLNTEAFF. The CDR3 DNA reads as TGTGCCTGGAGTAGTGGGTCCTTGAACACTGAAGCTTTCTTT.

This clonotype was seen a handful of times. This chain links TRBV4-1 with TRBJ2-7; possibly TRBD1 or TRBD2 for D (5 bases each). Deletions cut 4 bases from V and 6 bases from J, with 22 bases between. This CDR3 is built from 16 residues. Germline CDR1 is MGHRA and CDR2 is YSYEKL. DNA for the CDR3: TGCGCCAGCAGCCGGACTCTTGCCAGGGTGGGAGTCGAGCAGTACTTC. This translates into CASSRTLARVGVEQYF.

This clonotype was recorded many times. The V and J genes are TRBV12-3 or TRBV12-4 and TRBJ2-1, with 10 bases fitting TRBD2. The CDR3 extends over 13 amino acids. The J segment lost 8 bases and the V segment lost 3 bases, leaving 1 base of the junction unmatched. The CDR3 reads CASSLGTSDEQFF. CDR3 coding DNA: TGTGCCAGCAGTTTGGGGACTAGCGATGAGCAGTTCTTC.

This clonotype was picked up many times. This chain connects TRBV15 to TRBJ1-3, with D possibly being TRBD1 (6 bases). CDR1 and CDR2 (germline): LNHNV, YYDKDF (reference sequence). The CDR3 extends over 14 amino acids. The V gene lost 5 bases and the J gene lost 0 bases, with 8 bases spanning the gap. The CDR3 sequence is CATSGQISGNTIYF. The CDR3, as DNA: TGTGCCACCAGCGGACAGATCTCTGGAAACACCATATATTTT.

The chain joins TRBV20-1 to TRBJ1-1; D might be TRBD1 (6 bases). V lost 0 bases to trimming and J lost 6 bases, with 11 bases between them. Germline V gene lookup returns CDR1 DFQATT and CDR2 SNEGSKA (reference sequence). The CDR3 has 13 residues. CDR3 in amino acids: CSAREPTGPEAFF. The DNA of the CDR3 is TGCAGTGCTAGAGAACCGACAGGCCCTGAAGCTTTCTTT.

In its sample, this clonotype was seen a few times. This rearrangement joins TRBV11-2 to TRBJ2-1, with D unclear. The CDR3 length is 16 residues. Trimming removed 1 base at V and 4 bases at J, with 14 bases between. Looked up from germline, CDR1 is SGHAT and CDR2 is FQNNGV. CDR3 DNA: TGTGCCAGCAGCTTAGCGACCCACCACGGATACAATGAGCAGTTCTTC. This encodes CASSLATHHGYNEQFF.

This clonotype was seen more than once but under ten times. The chain uses TRBV5-1 and TRBJ2-1, with a tentative D call TRBD1 (5 bases). Germline CDR1 reads SGHRS; CDR2 reads YFSETQ. Trimming cost V 1 base and J 2 bases, with 10 bases left between them. The CDR3 spans 15 residues. This CDR3 reads CASSLQGDAYNEQFF. CDR3 bases: TGCGCCAGCAGCTTGCAAGGGGATGCCTACAATGAGCAGTTCTTC.

The V gene is TRBV5-1, the J gene TRBJ2-2, with TRBD1 matching 7 bases. CDR3 length equals 16 residues. V lost 3 bases and J lost 1; bases outside the gene matches: 6. Germline V lookup: CDR1 SGHRS, CDR2 YFSETQ. CDR3 nucleotide sequence: TGCGCCAGCAGCTCCCCCGACAGGGTGAACACCGGGGAGCTGTTTTTT. Translation gives CASSSPDRVNTGELFF.

The chain combines TRBV5-5 with TRBJ2-2; unclear D gene. V was clipped by 4 bases and J by 5 bases, with 12 bases between them. This CDR3 has 14 amino acids. Germline V gene sequence: CDR1 SGHKS, CDR2 YYEKEE (reference sequence). CDR3 residues: CASSPRWETGELFF. The CDR3 coding sequence is TGTGCCAGCAGCCCGAGGTGGGAAACCGGGGAGCTGTTTTTT.

V gene TRBV7-8 combines with J gene TRBJ1-1, with TRBD1 matching 7 bases. CDR3 length: 16 amino acids. Trimming at V came to 3 bases and at J to 1 base, leaving 8 bases not matched to a gene. Germline V CDR1 and CDR2: SGHVS, FQNEAQ. CDR3 bases: TGTGCCAGCAGCTTTCGGTCCGGACAGGCGAACACTGAAGCTTTCTTT. Translation: CASSFRSGQANTEAFF.

A few counts support this clonotype. The rearrangement uses TRBV5-1 and TRBJ2-1; perhaps TRBD2 as D (5 bases). Trimming removed 0 bases at V and 8 bases at J, with 12 bases between. The CDR3 contains 14 residues. The germline V gene encodes CDR1 SGHRS and CDR2 YFSETQ. The CDR3 reads CASSLEALGDEQFF. The CDR3 nucleotides are TGCGCCAGCAGCTTGGAGGCGCTCGGGGATGAGCAGTTCTTC. Based on the CDR3 plus reference TRBV5-1 and TRBJ2-1, the full variable domain is KAGVTQTPRYLIKTRGQQVTLSCSPISGHRSVSWYQQTPGQGLQFLFEYFSETQRNKGNFPGRFSGRQFSNSRSEMNVSTLELGDSALYLCASSLEALGDEQFFGPGTRLTVL.

The chain employs TRBV7-9 and TRBJ1-5; D might be TRBD1 (5 bases). Germline lookup yields CDR1 SEHNR and CDR2 FQNEAQ (reference sequence). The CDR3 has 14 amino acids. V dropped 5 bases and J dropped 7 bases, with 15 bases sitting between them. The CDR3 spells CASSRGSGEQPQHF. The CDR3 nucleotides are TGTGCCAGCAGCCGGGGATCGGGGGAGCAGCCCCAGCATTTT. Filled out from reference TRBV7-9 and TRBJ1-5, the complete variable domain reads DTGVSQNPRHKITKRGQNVTFRCDPISEHNRLYWYRQTLGQGPEFLTYFQNEAQLEKSRLLSDRFSAERPKGSFSTLEIQRTEQGDSAMYLCASSRGSGEQPQHFGDGTRLSIL.

The gene calls are TRBV29-1 and TRBJ2-7; TRBD1 is a possible D gene (5 bases). Trimming pared 3 bases from V and 3 bases from J, leaving 12 bases between. Germline V gene sequence: CDR1 SQVTM, CDR2 ANQGSEA. The CDR3 consists of 13 residues. In DNA form, the CDR3 reads TGCAGCGTTGATCAGGGAACAAACTACGAGCAGTACTTC. The encoded protein is CSVDQGTNYEQYF.

The chain has TRBV28 and TRBJ1-2; the match to TRBD1 covers 10 bases. Germline V gene data show CDR1 as MDHEN and CDR2 as SYDVKM. The length of the CDR3 is 14 residues. V dropped 8 bases and J dropped 1; count of bases not matched to a gene: 4. CDR3 in DNA: TGTGCCAGCGTCCGGGACAGGGGTAACTATGGCTACACCTTC. Protein product: CASVRDRGNYGYTF.

The sample holds a few counts of this clonotype. The chain uses TRBV5-1 and TRBJ2-1; D is uncertain. Per the germline V gene, CDR1 is SGHRS and CDR2 is YFSETQ. Trimming took 0 bases from V and 2 from J, leaving 9 bases between them. The CDR3 spans 15 residues. CDR3 loop: CASSLVRLAYNEQFF. Written as DNA, the CDR3 is TGCGCCAGCAGCTTGGTTCGGCTAGCCTACAATGAGCAGTTCTTC.

About this clonotype: Given a much more abundant clone one base away, this may be a read error. The rearrangement links TRBV12-3 or TRBV12-4 to TRBJ2-1, with D tentatively TRBD2 (5 bases). The CDR3 has 15 residues. Trimming left V 4 bases short and J 0 bases short, with 10 bases between. As DNA, the CDR3 is TGTGCCAGCAGTTCTAGCTGGAGCTCCTACAATGAGCAGTTCTTC. Amino acids: CASSSSWSSYNEQFF.

The chain joins TRBV14 to TRBJ2-5, with 8 bases fitting TRBD1. The germline gives CDR1 SGHDN, CDR2 FVKESK. V was pared by 4 bases and J by 0 bases, with 1 base of the junction left unmatched. CDR3 length: 14 residues. Here the CDR3 DNA reads TGTGCCAGCAGCCGGACAGGGTACCAAGAGACCCAGTACTTC. This gives the protein CASSRTGYQETQYF.

The chain combines TRBV7-8 with TRBJ2-5; 7 positions match TRBD2. Germline-derived CDR1 and CDR2 are SGHVS and FQNEAQ. The CDR3 extends over 13 amino acids. With V trimmed by 3 bases and J by 3 bases, 1 base remained unmatched. CDR3 nucleotides: TGTGCCAGCAGCTTGAGCGGGAAAGAGACCCAGTACTTC. Translating it yields CASSLSGKETQYF.

This clonotype was observed a handful of times. The V gene is TRBV6-1, the J gene TRBJ2-2, with 12 bases that match TRBD1. Per germline, CDR1 MNHNS and CDR2 SASEGT. This CDR3 contains 16 residues. Trimming took 7 bases from V and 6 from J; bases not matched to a gene: 9. CDR3 in DNA: TGTGCCAGCATCGGGACAGGGGGCCTTTCCCCCGGGGAGCTGTTTTTT. Its protein product is CASIGTGGLSPGELFF.

This clonotype was seen only a few times. This chain uses TRBV6-1 with TRBJ2-7; 10 positions agree with TRBD1. This CDR3 has 14 amino acids. CDR1 and CDR2 (germline): MNHNS, SASEGT. The trim removed 6 bases at V and 6 bases at J, leaving 8 bases unmatched. The CDR3 protein is CASRPGTGVSEQYF. CDR3 bases: TGTGCCAGCAGGCCCGGGACAGGGGTCTCCGAGCAGTACTTC.

This clonotype was seen at least ten times. This chain connects TRBV12-3 or TRBV12-4 to TRBJ2-5; TRBD2 agrees at 13 bases. Unmatched junction bases numbered 1, after V lost 4 bases and J lost 2 bases. This CDR3 comprises 15 residues. CDR3 bases: TGTGCCAGCAGTTCGGGACTAGCGGGACAAGAGACCCAGTACTTC. Residues: CASSSGLAGQETQYF.

This clonotype appeared a few times. J is TRBJ1-6 and V is TRBV6-2 or TRBV6-3; D may be TRBD1 (5 bases). Germline V gene lookup returns CDR1 MNHEY and CDR2 SVGEGT. V lost 5 bases and J lost 0, with 14 bases in between. The CDR3 consists of 17 residues. CDR3 bases: TGTGCCAGCAGTCCTCGACAGCTAAGCTCCTATAATTCACCCCTCCACTTT. This codes for CASSPRQLSSYNSPLHF.

The gene calls are TRBV9 and TRBJ1-4; D gene ambiguous. Trimming removed 3 bases from V and 2 bases from J, with 11 bases in between. The CDR3 is 15 amino acids. Germline assignment: CDR1 SGDLS and CDR2 YYNGEE. This CDR3 is CASSGRGSTNEKLFF. CDR3 sequence (DNA): TGTGCCAGCAGCGGTCGGGGATCTACTAATGAAAAACTGTTTTTT.